This entry describes one TCR beta chain. As processed by the authors: Reference gene primers were amplified, and this amplification served to estimate nucleated cell counts. Measured with immunoSEQ multiplex PCR; TCRdb has only the in-frame clones, and not every one. The DNA gave D and trimming, while V, J and clone size come from that table. The sample records 250,000 to 300,000 clones, roughly 90% being singletons. The source of the sample is a study of blood T cell repertoires in COVID-19. Overall study context: The analysed material was cDNA or gDNA that came from T cells, B-cell-depleted T cells, or PBMCs.

The CDR3 sequence is 16 residues long. Looked up from germline, CDR1 is MNHEY and CDR2 is SVGAGI. V shed 0 bases and J shed 7 bases, with 16 bases lying between them. The clonotype was recovered from a woman aged 70-85 years with COVID-19, enrolled during active disease. Sequenced material: peripheral blood. The gene calls are TRBV6-5 and TRBJ1-5, with D uncertain. CDR3 DNA: TGTGCCAGCAGTTACTCGAACTTCATGGAGGGACAGCCCCAGCATTTT. This gives the protein CASSYSNFMEGQPQHF.